The 21 T cell receptor beta chains reported below all come from one sample, sequenced in a study of T cell responses to AZD1222 COVID-19 vaccine (dated by TCRdb to the early 2020s). Library preparation employed the immunoSEQ multiplex PCR assay. TCRdb took over this immuneACCESS table, retaining in-frame rearrangements with V and J assigned. Such tables are incomplete; in checked studies, under half of the missing clones stem from an unresolved V gene, and the remainder is unexplained. The sample yields 100,000 or so clones; roughly 91% were counted once. Around 15% of the sample lies in the top ten. The time point label here, explained by the study, means: baseline before first vaccination. The specimen was peripheral blood, collected on day 0 of AZD1222 vaccination. The receptors come from an adult in good health.

The rearrangement links TRBV2 to TRBJ1-1; possible D gene TRBD1, 5 bases. This CDR3 region has 15 residues. Germline lookup yields CDR1 SNHLY and CDR2 FYNNEI. Trimming took off 1 base at V and 5 bases at J, with 14 bases between the two ends. CDR3 region: CASSEGGGRQTEAFF. DNA for the CDR3: TGTGCCAGCAGTGAAGGGGGGGGACGGCAAACTGAAGCTTTCTTT.

This clone was found a few times. The J gene is TRBJ1-2, the V gene TRBV19; 10 positions agree with TRBD1. The CDR3 is 15 residues long. The trim removed 6 bases at V and 9 bases at J, leaving 13 bases unmatched. Germline V gene sequence: CDR1 LNHDA, CDR2 SQIVND (reference sequence). CDR3 protein: CASRWGQGSSASYTF. The CDR3 nucleotides read TGTGCCAGTAGGTGGGGACAGGGGTCCTCCGCGAGCTACACCTTC.

This clone was picked up a small number of times. The CDR3 DNA reads TGTGCCAGCAGCTTGAGGGGGGTTACCTCTGGAAACACCATATATTTT. Protein: CASSLRGVTSGNTIYF. V usage is TRBV5-6 and J usage is TRBJ1-3, with D maybe TRBD1 (6 bases). Germline V gene lookup returns CDR1 SGHDT and CDR2 YYEEEE. The CDR3 covers 16 residues. V was shortened by 1 base and J by 0 bases, with 11 bases between the two germline ends. Looking up the rest from reference TRBV5-6 and TRBJ1-3 gives the full variable domain: DAGVTQSPTHLIKTRGQQVTLRCSPKSGHDTVSWYQQALGQGPQFIFQYYEEEERQRGNFPDRFSGHQFPNYSSELNVNALLLGDSALYLCASSLRGVTSGNTIYFGEGSWLTVV.

V usage is TRBV6-2 or TRBV6-3 and J usage is TRBJ1-2; D call uncertain. This CDR3 contains 12 residues. The ends were cut back, 2 bases at V and 5 bases at J, with 6 bases in the middle. Germline V gene sequence: CDR1 MNHEY, CDR2 SVGEGT. Here the CDR3 DNA reads TGTGCCAGCAGTTACAACTTTTATGGCTACACCTTC. It translates to CASSYNFYGYTF.

This chain joins TRBV27 and TRBJ2-4; D is perhaps TRBD2 (5 bases). V lost 5 bases and J lost 0, with 5 bases in between. The length of the CDR3 is 13 residues. Per germline, CDR1 MNHEY and CDR2 SMNVEV (reference sequence). The CDR3 sequence is CASSGRAKNIQYF. DNA for the CDR3: TGTGCCAGCAGTGGGAGAGCCAAAAACATTCAGTACTTC.

V and J are TRBV27 and TRBJ2-3; no definite D call. Deletions cut 1 base from V and 6 bases from J, with 14 bases between. The CDR3 has 15 residues. Germline CDR1 reads MNHEY; CDR2 reads SMNVEV (reference sequence). CDR3 sequence: CASSLFVGIVDTQYF. DNA for the CDR3: TGTGCCAGCAGTTTATTCGTGGGGATCGTCGATACGCAGTATTTT.

The chain couples TRBV7-8 to TRBJ1-1; D not certain. V lost 5 bases and J lost 0, with 13 bases in between. CDR1 and CDR2 from the germline V gene are SGHVS and FQNEAQ. The CDR3 totals 15 residues. The CDR3 is CASSPQTRMNTEAFF. In nucleotides, the CDR3 is TGTGCCAGCAGCCCGCAGACACGTATGAACACTGAAGCTTTCTTT. The variable domain in full, completed from reference TRBV7-8 and TRBJ1-1, reads GAGVSQSPRYKVAKRGQDVALRCDPISGHVSLFWYQQALGQGPEFLTYFQNEAQLDKSGLPSDRFFAERPEGSVSTLKIQRTQQEDSAVYLCASSPQTRMNTEAFFGQGTRLTVV.

Ten or more counts support this clone. The rearrangement links TRBV29-1 to TRBJ1-2, with D possibly being TRBD1 (6 bases). Trimming cost V 2 bases and J 6 bases, with 13 bases left between them. CDR1 SQVTM and CDR2 ANQGSEA come from the germline V gene. CDR3 length: 13 amino acids. The CDR3 is CSVETGALDGYTF. CDR3 nucleotides: TGCAGCGTTGAAACGGGGGCCCTTGATGGCTACACCTTC.

This sequence joins TRBV3-1 (or the pseudogene TRBV3-2) and TRBJ1-6; a weak D match, TRBD1 (5 bases). Germline CDR1 and CDR2: LGHDT and YNNKEL (reference sequence). The CDR3 spans 15 residues. Trimming shortened V by 1 base and J by 10 bases, and 14 bases separated the two germline ends. In nucleotides, the CDR3 is TGTGCCAGCAGCCAAGGACCGGCGGGGACCTCACCCCTCCACTTT. Protein product: CASSQGPAGTSPLHF.

J is TRBJ1-1 and V is TRBV29-1; D not certain. The germline V gene encodes CDR1 SQVTM and CDR2 ANQGSEA. With 5 bases removed from V and 1 base from J, the gap between germline ends came to 11 bases. The CDR3 has 13 residues. CDR3 loop: CSVKVQANTEAFF. The CDR3 DNA sequence: TGCAGCGTTAAAGTGCAGGCGAACACTGAAGCTTTCTTT.

V usage is TRBV3-1 (or the pseudogene TRBV3-2) and J usage is TRBJ2-7; D ambiguous. The CDR3 has 13 residues. The germline gives CDR1 LGHDT, CDR2 YNNKEL (reference sequence). V lost 6 bases and J 9 bases, leaving 18 bases between the germline ends. The CDR3 loop is CASSSNPYPRQYF. CDR3 sequence (DNA): TGTGCCAGCAGTTCGAACCCGTACCCGAGGCAGTACTTC.

The chain has TRBV5-1 and TRBJ1-3; no firm D call. This CDR3 is 15 amino acids long. Germline CDR1 SGHRS, CDR2 YFSETQ. Between the trimmed V and J ends, which lost 0 bases and 3 bases, there was a span of 10 bases. The CDR3 reads CASSLELDGGNTIYF. CDR3 bases: TGCGCCAGCAGCTTGGAGCTTGACGGTGGAAACACCATATATTTT.

The chain is built from TRBV6-1 and TRBJ1-4; possible D gene TRBD1, 5 bases. Germline values: CDR1 MNHNS, CDR2 SASEGT. CDR3 size: 15 residues. V lost 1 base and J 8 bases, leaving 14 bases between the germline ends. This chain's CDR3 is CASSEGDPRREKLFF. The CDR3 DNA reads TGTGCCAGCAGTGAAGGGGACCCCAGGCGAGAAAAACTGTTTTTT.

V gene TRBV4-2 combines with J gene TRBJ1-2, with D uncertain. Trimming cost V 0 bases and J 4 bases, with 6 bases left between them. CDR3 length equals 13 residues. CDR1 and CDR2 from the germline V gene are LGHNA and YNFKEQ. The CDR3 protein is CASSQDKGYGYTF. CDR3 DNA: TGTGCCAGCAGCCAAGATAAGGGCTATGGCTACACCTTC.

The J gene is TRBJ1-5, the V gene TRBV5-5; D not resolved. Germline CDR1 reads SGHKS; CDR2 reads YYEKEE (reference sequence). The CDR3 consists of 14 residues. The V and J ends lost 0 bases and 6 bases respectively, with 10 bases between them. The chain's CDR3 is CASSLDLSGQPQHF. The CDR3 DNA is TGTGCCAGCAGCTTGGACCTAAGCGGTCAGCCCCAGCATTTT. Full variable domain (rest looked up from reference TRBV5-5 and TRBJ1-5): DAGVTQSPTHLIKTRGQQVTLRCSPISGHKSVSWYQQVLGQGPQFIFQYYEKEERGRGNFPDRFSARQFPNYSSELNVNALLLGDSALYLCASSLDLSGQPQHFGDGTRLSIL.

This clone was observed a handful of times. The rearrangement uses TRBV5-5 and TRBJ2-7, with D uncertain. Germline loops: CDR1 SGHKS, CDR2 YYEKEE (reference sequence). The CDR3 runs to 15 residues. Trimming removed 0 bases at V and 2 bases at J, with 12 bases between. Here the CDR3 DNA reads TGTGCCAGCAGCTTGGAGCTAGTTATCGCCTACGAGCAGTACTTC. Protein sequence: CASSLELVIAYEQYF.

This chain uses TRBV18 with TRBJ2-7, with 13 bases lining up with TRBD2. With V trimmed by 3 bases and J by 5 bases, 1 base remained unmatched. Germline CDR1 and CDR2: KGHSH and LQKENI. The CDR3 consists of 14 residues. CDR3 nucleotide sequence: TGTGCCAGCTCACCTGGACTAGCGGGAGACGAGCAGTACTTC. Its protein is CASSPGLAGDEQYF.

The rearrangement links TRBV11-3 to TRBJ2-7; a weak D match, TRBD1 (6 bases). This CDR3 has 15 amino acids. V lost 6 bases, J lost 1 base, and 16 bases lay in between. The germline V gene encodes CDR1 SGHNT and CDR2 YENEEA. Written as DNA, the CDR3 is TGTGCCAGCAGTTCCGCGACAGGTACGTCCTACGAGCAGTACTTC. This gives the protein CASSSATGTSYEQYF.

J is TRBJ2-2 and V is TRBV24-1; 12 bases line up with TRBD2. The germline gives CDR1 KGHDR, CDR2 SFDVKD. V lost 3 bases and J lost 3; bases outside the gene matches: 4. The CDR3 is 17 amino acids. In DNA form, the CDR3 reads TGTGCCACCAGTGATCGGACTAGCGGGAAGTACACCGGGGAGCTGTTTTTT. It encodes CATSDRTSGKYTGELFF.

The chain uses TRBV6-6 and TRBJ2-1; 9 bases are shared with TRBD2. V lost 5 bases, J lost 8 bases, and 16 bases stayed unmatched. Germline loops: CDR1 MNHNY, CDR2 SVGAGI (reference sequence). The CDR3 covers 17 residues. The CDR3 region is CASSPDSREGLRHEQFF. CDR3 DNA: TGTGCCAGCAGTCCCGATTCGCGGGAGGGCCTCCGGCATGAGCAGTTCTTC.

This clone came up once. The V call is TRBV6-5, the J call TRBJ2-7; 7 bases line up with TRBD2. V gave up 5 bases and J gave up 3 bases; unmatched junction bases: 4. The germline V gene has CDR1 MNHEY and CDR2 SVGAGI. The CDR3 totals 13 residues. CDR3 coding DNA: TGTGCCAGCAGTATAAGGGAGGGCTACGAGCAGTACTTC. Translating gives CASSIREGYEQYF.